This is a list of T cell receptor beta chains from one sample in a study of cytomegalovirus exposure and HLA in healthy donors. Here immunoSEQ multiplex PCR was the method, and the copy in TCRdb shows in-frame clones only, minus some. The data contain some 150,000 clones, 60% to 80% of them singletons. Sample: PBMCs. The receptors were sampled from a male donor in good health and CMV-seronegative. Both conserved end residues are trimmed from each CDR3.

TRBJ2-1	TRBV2	ASSVPGTSGGGEQF
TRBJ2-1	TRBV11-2	ASSSNSGTYNEQF
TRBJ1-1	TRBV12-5	ASGPGVAGTEAF
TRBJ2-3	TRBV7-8	ASSLNTRSTDTQY
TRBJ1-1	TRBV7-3	ASSSMGGNTEAF
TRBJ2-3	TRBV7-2	ASSSYRGDSPDTQY
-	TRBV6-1	ASSEGGDSSYEQY
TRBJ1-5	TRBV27	ASSSGSKGNQPQH
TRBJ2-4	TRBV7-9	SSSLPGQGGKNIQY
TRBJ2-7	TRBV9	ASSPGHSYEQY
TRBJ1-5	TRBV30	AWTREGGTNQPQH
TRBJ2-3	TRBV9	ASSVAVAGGTDTQY
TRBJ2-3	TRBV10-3	AIRAGGTDTQY
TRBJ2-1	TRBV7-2	ASSLALGTSGGREQF
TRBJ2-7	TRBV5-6	ASRGGRREQY
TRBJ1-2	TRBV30	AWSDRDYGYT
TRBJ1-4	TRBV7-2	ASSLQGAIGTRSNEKLF
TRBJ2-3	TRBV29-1	SVYTGLADTQY
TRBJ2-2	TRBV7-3	ASRRTTGGSAGELF
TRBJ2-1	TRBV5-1	ASSLMAGEYNEQF
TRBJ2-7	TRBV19	ASSIAGQRTYEQY
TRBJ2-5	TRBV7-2	ASSPRVLETQY
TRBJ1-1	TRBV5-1	ASKDGGDGNTEAF
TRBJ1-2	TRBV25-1	ASMPPGGAGGYT
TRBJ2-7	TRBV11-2	ASSLDRVTYEQY
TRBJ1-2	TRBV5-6	ASSPRSGGGGYT
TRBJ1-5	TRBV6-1	ATFERGNQPQH
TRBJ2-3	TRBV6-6	ASSYDWLAVTDTQY